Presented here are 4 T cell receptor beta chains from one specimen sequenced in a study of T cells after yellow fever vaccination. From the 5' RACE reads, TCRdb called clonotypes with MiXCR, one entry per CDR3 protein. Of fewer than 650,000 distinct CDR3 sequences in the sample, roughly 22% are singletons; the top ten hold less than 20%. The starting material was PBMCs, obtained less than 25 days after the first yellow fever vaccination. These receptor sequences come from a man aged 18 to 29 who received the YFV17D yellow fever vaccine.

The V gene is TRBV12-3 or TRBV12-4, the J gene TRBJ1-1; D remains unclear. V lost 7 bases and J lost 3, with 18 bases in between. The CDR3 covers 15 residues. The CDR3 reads CASTPVGGLDTEAFF. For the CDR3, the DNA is TGTGCCAGCACCCCAGTAGGAGGTCTTGACACTGAAGCTTTCTTT.

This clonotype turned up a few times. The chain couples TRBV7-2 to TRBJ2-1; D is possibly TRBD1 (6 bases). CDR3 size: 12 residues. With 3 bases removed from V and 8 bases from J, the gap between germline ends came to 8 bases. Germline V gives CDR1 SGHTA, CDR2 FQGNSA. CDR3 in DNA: TGTGCCAGCAGCTTTTCAGGGGATGAGCAGTTCTTC. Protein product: CASSFSGDEQFF.

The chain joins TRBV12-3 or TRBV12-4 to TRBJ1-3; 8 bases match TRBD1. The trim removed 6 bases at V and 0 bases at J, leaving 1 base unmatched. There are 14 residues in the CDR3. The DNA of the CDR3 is TGTGCCAGCAGCGACAGGGGCTCTGGAAACACCATATATTTT. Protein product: CASSDRGSGNTIYF.

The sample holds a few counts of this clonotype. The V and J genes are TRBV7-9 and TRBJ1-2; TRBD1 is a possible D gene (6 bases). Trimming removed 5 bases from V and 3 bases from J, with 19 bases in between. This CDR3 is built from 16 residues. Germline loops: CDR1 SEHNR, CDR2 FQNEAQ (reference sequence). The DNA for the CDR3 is TGTGCCAGCAGCACCCAGGGGCAGGGATGGGACTATGGCTACACCTTC. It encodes CASSTQGQGWDYGYTF. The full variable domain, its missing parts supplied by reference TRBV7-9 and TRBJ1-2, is DTGVSQNPRHKITKRGQNVTFRCDPISEHNRLYWYRQTLGQGPEFLTYFQNEAQLEKSRLLSDRFSAERPKGSFSTLEIQRTEQGDSAMYLCASSTQGQGWDYGYTFGSGTRLTVV.